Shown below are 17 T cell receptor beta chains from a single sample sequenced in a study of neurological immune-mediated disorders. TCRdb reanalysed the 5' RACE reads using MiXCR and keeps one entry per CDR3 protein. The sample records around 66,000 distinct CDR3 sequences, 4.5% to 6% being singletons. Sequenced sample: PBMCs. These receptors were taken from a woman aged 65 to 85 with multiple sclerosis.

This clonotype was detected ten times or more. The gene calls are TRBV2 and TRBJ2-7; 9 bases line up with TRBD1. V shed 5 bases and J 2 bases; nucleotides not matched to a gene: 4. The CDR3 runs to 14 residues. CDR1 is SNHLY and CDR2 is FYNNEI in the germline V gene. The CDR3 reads CASSTGTGTYEQYF. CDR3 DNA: TGTGCCAGCAGTACCGGGACAGGGACCTACGAGCAGTACTTC.

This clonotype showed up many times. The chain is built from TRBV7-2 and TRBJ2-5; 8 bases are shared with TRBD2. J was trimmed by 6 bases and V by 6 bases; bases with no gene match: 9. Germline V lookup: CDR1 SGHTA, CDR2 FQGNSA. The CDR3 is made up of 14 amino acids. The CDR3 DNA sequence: TGTGCCAGCAGTCCAGGACTAGCTGGAAAGACCCAGTACTTC. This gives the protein CASSPGLAGKTQYF.

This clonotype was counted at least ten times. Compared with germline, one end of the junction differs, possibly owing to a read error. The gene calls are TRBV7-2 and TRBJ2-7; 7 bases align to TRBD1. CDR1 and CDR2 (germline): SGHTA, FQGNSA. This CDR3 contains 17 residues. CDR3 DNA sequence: TGCGCCAGCAGCTTAGAACAGGGGATTGGGAGCTCCTACGAGCAGTACTTC. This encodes CASSLEQGIGSSYEQYF. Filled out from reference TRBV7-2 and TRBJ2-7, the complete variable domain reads GAGVSQSPSNKVTEKGKDVELRCDPISGHTALYWYRQSLGQGLEFLIYFQGNSAPDKSGLPSDRFSAERTGGSVSTLTIQRTQQEDSAVYLCASSLEQGIGSSYEQYFGPGTRLTVT.

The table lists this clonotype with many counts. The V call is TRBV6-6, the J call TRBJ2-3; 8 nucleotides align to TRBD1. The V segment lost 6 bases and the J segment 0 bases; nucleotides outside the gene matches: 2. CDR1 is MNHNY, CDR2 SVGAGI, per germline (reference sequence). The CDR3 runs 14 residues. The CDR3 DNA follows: TGTGCCAGCAGGGGGGACAGGAGCACAGATACGCAGTATTTT. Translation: CASRGDRSTDTQYF.

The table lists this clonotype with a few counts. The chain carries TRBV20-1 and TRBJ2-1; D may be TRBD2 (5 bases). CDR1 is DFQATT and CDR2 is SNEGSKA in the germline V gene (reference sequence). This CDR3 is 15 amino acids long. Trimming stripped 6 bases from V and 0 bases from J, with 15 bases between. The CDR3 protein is CSARAYAASYNEQFF. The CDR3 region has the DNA TGCAGTGCGAGGGCCTACGCCGCCTCCTACAATGAGCAGTTCTTC.

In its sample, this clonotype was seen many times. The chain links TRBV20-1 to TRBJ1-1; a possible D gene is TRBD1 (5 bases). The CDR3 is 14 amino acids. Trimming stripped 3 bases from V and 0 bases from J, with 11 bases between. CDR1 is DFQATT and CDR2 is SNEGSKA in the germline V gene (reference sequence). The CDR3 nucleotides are TGCAGTGCTAGCAGACAGATGCTGAACACTGAAGCTTTCTTT. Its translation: CSASRQMLNTEAFF.

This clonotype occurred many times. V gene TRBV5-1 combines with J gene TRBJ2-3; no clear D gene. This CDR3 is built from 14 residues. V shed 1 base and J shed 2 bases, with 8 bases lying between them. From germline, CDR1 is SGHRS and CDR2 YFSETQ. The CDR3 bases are TGCGCCAGCAGCTTGTTTGGCTCCACAGATACGCAGTATTTT. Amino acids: CASSLFGSTDTQYF.

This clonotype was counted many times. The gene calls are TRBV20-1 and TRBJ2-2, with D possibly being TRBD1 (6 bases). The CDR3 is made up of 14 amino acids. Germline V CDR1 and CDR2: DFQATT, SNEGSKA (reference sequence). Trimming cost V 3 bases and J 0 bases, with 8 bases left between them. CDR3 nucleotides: TGCAGTGCTAGGGGACATACGAACACCGGGGAGCTGTTTTTT. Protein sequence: CSARGHTNTGELFF.

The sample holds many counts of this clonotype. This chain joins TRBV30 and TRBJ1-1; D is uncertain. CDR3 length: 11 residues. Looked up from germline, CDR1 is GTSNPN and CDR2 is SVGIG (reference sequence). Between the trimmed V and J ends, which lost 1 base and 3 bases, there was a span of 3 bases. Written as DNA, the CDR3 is TGTGCCTGGAGTGGCGACACTGAAGCTTTCTTT. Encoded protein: CAWSGDTEAFF.

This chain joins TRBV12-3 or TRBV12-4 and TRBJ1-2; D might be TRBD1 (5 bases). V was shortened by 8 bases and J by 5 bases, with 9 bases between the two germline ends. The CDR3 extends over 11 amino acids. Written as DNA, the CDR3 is TGTGCCAGCGGCTCAGGGTATGGCTACACCTTC. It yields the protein CASGSGYGYTF.

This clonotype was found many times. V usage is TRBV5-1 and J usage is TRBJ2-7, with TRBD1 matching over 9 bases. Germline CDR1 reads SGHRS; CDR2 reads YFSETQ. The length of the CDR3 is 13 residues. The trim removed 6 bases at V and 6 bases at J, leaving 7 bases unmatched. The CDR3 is CASNRDRDREQYF. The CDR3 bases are TGCGCCAGCAACCGGGACAGGGACCGCGAGCAGTACTTC.

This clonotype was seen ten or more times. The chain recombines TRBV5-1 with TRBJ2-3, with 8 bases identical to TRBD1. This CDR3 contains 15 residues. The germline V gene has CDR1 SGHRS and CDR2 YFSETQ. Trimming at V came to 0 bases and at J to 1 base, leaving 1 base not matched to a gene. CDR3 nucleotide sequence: TGCGCCAGCAGCTTGGAGACAGGGGGCACAGATACGCAGTATTTT. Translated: CASSLETGGTDTQYF.

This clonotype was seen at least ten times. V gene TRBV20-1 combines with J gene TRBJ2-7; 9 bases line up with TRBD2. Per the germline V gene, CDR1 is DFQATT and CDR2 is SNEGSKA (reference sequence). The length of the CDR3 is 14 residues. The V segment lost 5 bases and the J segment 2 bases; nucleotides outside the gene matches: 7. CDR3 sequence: CSAPILAGAYEQYF. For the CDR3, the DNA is TGCAGTGCTCCTATACTAGCGGGCGCCTACGAGCAGTACTTC.

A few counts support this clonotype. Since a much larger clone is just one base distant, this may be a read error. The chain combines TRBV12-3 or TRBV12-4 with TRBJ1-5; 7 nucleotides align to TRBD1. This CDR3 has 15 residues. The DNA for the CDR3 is TGTGCCAGCAGTTTAGCTACAGGGGTGGTTCAGCACCAGCATTTT. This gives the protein CASSLATGVVQHQHF.

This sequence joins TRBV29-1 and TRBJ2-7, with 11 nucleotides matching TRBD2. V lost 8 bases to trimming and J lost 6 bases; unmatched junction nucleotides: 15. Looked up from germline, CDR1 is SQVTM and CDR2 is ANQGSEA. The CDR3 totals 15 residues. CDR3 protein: CSTRRDDGLAGEQYF. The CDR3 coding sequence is TGCAGCACTCGCCGGGACGACGGACTAGCGGGCGAGCAGTACTTC.

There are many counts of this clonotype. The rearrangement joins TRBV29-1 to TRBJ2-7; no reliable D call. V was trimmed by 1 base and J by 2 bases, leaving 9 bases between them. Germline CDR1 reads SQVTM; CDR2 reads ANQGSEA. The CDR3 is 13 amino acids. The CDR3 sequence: CSVEVVTAYEQYF. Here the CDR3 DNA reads TGCAGCGTTGAAGTTGTCACAGCCTACGAGCAGTACTTC.

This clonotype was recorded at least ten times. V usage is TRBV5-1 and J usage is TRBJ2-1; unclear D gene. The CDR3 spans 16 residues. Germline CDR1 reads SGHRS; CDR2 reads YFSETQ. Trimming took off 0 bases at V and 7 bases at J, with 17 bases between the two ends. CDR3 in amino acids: CASSLGTLSPGNEQFF. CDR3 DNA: TGCGCCAGCAGCTTGGGGACGCTTTCCCCCGGGAATGAGCAGTTCTTC.